Shown below are 30 T cell receptor beta chains from a single sample sequenced in a study of T-cell reconstitution after alpha-beta-depleted transplantation in children. The library targeted TCRbeta and was prepared with unique molecular identifiers. Via MiXCR, TCRdb re-called the PCR reads, giving one row per CDR3 protein. The table lists 300,000 or so distinct CDR3 sequences, roughly 21% of them singletons. Sequencing was performed on PBMCs, mostly from graft donor cells, taken 180 days after TCRalphabeta/CD19-depleted stem cell transplant. The receptors here all came from a male patient between 10 and 17 years old who had a stem cell transplant for acute lymphoblastic leukemia, so the T cells may come from the graft donor.

This clonotype was seen a handful of times. V usage is TRBV10-3 and J usage is TRBJ2-3; TRBD2 matches at 11 bases. Germline CDR1 ENHRY, CDR2 SYGVKD. After removal of 5 bases from V and 0 bases from J, the junction contained 1 base not matched to a gene. The CDR3 extends over 15 amino acids. The CDR3 protein is CAISLAGGSTDTQYF. CDR3 DNA: TGTGCCATCAGTCTAGCGGGGGGAAGCACAGATACGCAGTATTTT.

This chain connects TRBV10-3 to TRBJ2-7; possibly TRBD1 for D (6 bases). The ends were cut back, 2 bases at V and 0 bases at J, with 11 bases in the middle. From germline, CDR1 is ENHRY and CDR2 SYGVKD. The CDR3 extends over 15 amino acids. CDR3 nucleotide sequence: TGTGCCATCAGTGAGAAACAGGGTAGCTCCTACGAGCAGTACTTC. The encoded protein is CAISEKQGSSYEQYF.

On this clonotype: The junction shows a germline mismatch at one end, possibly a read error. CDR3 region: CTSSLGLAGRELFF. In DNA form, the CDR3 reads TGTACCAGCAGTTTAGGACTAGCGGGAAGAGAGCTGTTTTTT. The chain uses TRBV12-3 or TRBV12-4 and TRBJ2-2, with 12 bases fitting TRBD2. The CDR3 length is 14 residues.

This clonotype has more than one count but fewer than ten. The rearrangement uses TRBV5-4 and TRBJ1-5, with D possibly being TRBD1 (5 bases). Germline V gene lookup returns CDR1 SGHNT and CDR2 YYREEE (reference sequence). This CDR3 region has 19 residues. Trimming shortened V by 0 bases and J by 0 bases, and 19 bases separated the two germline ends. CDR3 nucleotides: TGTGCCAGCAGCTTGGAGTGGGCCAGGGAATTTTATAGCAATCAGCCCCAGCATTTT. This translates into CASSLEWAREFYSNQPQHF.

Only a few counts were recorded for this clonotype. The chain employs TRBV29-1 and TRBJ2-5; D is uncertain. This CDR3 spans 12 amino acids. V lost 4 bases and J lost 4, with 10 bases in between. Germline V gives CDR1 SQVTM, CDR2 ANQGSEA. CDR3 in amino acids: CSVARPGETQYF. CDR3 bases: TGCAGCGTTGCCCGCCCGGGAGAGACCCAGTACTTC.

The V gene is TRBV7-3, the J gene TRBJ2-5; D is uncertain. Germline assignment: CDR1 SGHTA and CDR2 FQGTGA. The germline V and J ends were trimmed by 7 bases and 5 bases, with 32 bases remaining between them. CDR3 length: 19 amino acids. CDR3 residues: CASTPMGQLGLGLKETQYF. The CDR3 DNA reads as TGTGCCAGCACCCCTATGGGTCAGTTGGGATTAGGCCTCAAGGAGACCCAGTACTTC.

This clonotype came up once. The chain couples TRBV20-1 to TRBJ2-1; 11 nucleotides line up with TRBD2. V was pared by 6 bases and J by 2 bases, with 6 bases of the junction left unmatched. The CDR3 totals 15 residues. The germline CDR1 and CDR2 sequences are DFQATT and SNEGSKA (reference sequence). The CDR3 protein is CSAFSGGATYNEQFF. The CDR3 DNA sequence: TGCAGTGCATTTAGCGGGGGGGCGACCTACAATGAGCAGTTCTTC.

The chain joins TRBV4-2 to TRBJ1-1, with D tentatively TRBD1 (6 bases). The V end was cut by 2 bases, the J end by 8 bases, with 24 bases between. In germline, CDR1 is LGHNA, CDR2 YNFKEQ. CDR3 length: 17 residues. CDR3 nucleotide sequence: TGTGCCAGCAGCCAACCACCCAACGAGGTGGCAGGGGAGGAAGCTTTCTTT. Protein: CASSQPPNEVAGEEAFF.

The chain carries TRBV6-5 and TRBJ2-7; D is unclear. This CDR3 is 15 amino acids long. V was pared by 0 bases and J by 3 bases, with 12 bases between. Germline CDR1 MNHEY, CDR2 SVGAGI. The CDR3 DNA follows: TGTGCCAGCAGTTACTCGAGTTGGCCGAACTACGAGCAGTACTTC. It encodes CASSYSSWPNYEQYF.

The chain couples TRBV25-1 to TRBJ1-6; possible D gene TRBD1, 6 bases. V was shortened by 3 bases and J by 9 bases, with 12 bases between the two germline ends. Germline-derived CDR1 and CDR2 are MGHDK and SYGVNS. The CDR3 sequence is 14 residues long. As DNA, the CDR3 is TGTGCCAGCAGTGACGTAGTCAGGGGTTCACCCCTCCACTTT. This codes for CASSDVVRGSPLHF. The whole variable domain, remainder taken from reference TRBV25-1 and TRBJ1-6, is EADIYQTPRYLVIGTGKKITLECSQTMGHDKMYWYQQDPGMELHLIHYSYGVNSTEKGDLSSESTVSRIRTEHFPLTLESARPSHTSQYLCASSDVVRGSPLHFGNGTRLTVT.

J is TRBJ2-2 and V is TRBV5-5; 7 bases agree with TRBD1. The CDR3 extends over 15 amino acids. Per the germline V gene, CDR1 is SGHKS and CDR2 is YYEKEE (reference sequence). Unmatched junction bases numbered 6, after V lost 3 bases and J lost 4 bases. This CDR3 is CASSSGTEATGELFF. The CDR3 DNA follows: TGTGCCAGCAGCTCCGGGACAGAGGCCACCGGGGAGCTGTTTTTT.

This chain links TRBV7-9 with TRBJ2-7, with TRBD2 as a possible D gene (5 bases). With 0 bases removed from V and 5 bases from J, the gap between germline ends came to 11 bases. The germline V gene encodes CDR1 SEHNR and CDR2 FQNEAQ (reference sequence). The CDR3 is made up of 14 amino acids. CDR3 coding DNA: TGTGCCAGCAGCTTAGCGGGAGAAACCCACGAGCAGTACTTC. The encoded protein is CASSLAGETHEQYF.

This clonotype was seen a handful of times. The chain is built from TRBV27 and TRBJ2-1; D ambiguous. Trimming stripped 2 bases from V and 0 bases from J, with 8 bases between. The germline gives CDR1 MNHEY, CDR2 SMNVEV (reference sequence). There are 15 residues in the CDR3. CDR3 DNA: TGTGCCAGCAGTTTAAAGGTTAGCTCCTACAATGAGCAGTTCTTC. Translation gives CASSLKVSSYNEQFF.

The sample holds a few counts of this clonotype. This sequence joins TRBV29-1 and TRBJ2-2, with 11 bases fitting TRBD2. The germline V gene encodes CDR1 SQVTM and CDR2 ANQGSEA. This CDR3 has 14 amino acids. V lost 3 bases to trimming and J lost 5 bases; unmatched junction nucleotides: 2. CDR3 coding DNA: TGCAGCGTTGAGACTAGCGGGGCTACCGGGGAGCTGTTTTTT. Amino acid sequence: CSVETSGATGELFF.

This chain links TRBV2 with TRBJ2-3; 9 bases are shared with TRBD2. The germline V gene has CDR1 SNHLY and CDR2 FYNNEI. Unmatched junction bases numbered 10, after V lost 1 base and J lost 5 bases. CDR3 length: 17 amino acids. CDR3 amino acids: CASSEGDHLAGKDTQYF. CDR3 DNA: TGTGCCAGCAGTGAAGGGGATCACCTAGCGGGAAAAGATACGCAGTATTTT.

The chain combines TRBV4-1 with TRBJ2-5, with 10 bases identical to TRBD2. Germline V gene data show CDR1 as MGHRA and CDR2 as YSYEKL. With 1 base clipped from V and 1 base from J, the junction kept 3 bases outside the gene matches. This CDR3 is 16 amino acids long. The CDR3 nucleotides read TGCGCCAGCAGCCAAGTAGCGGGAGGTTTCCAAGAGACCCAGTACTTC. This encodes CASSQVAGGFQETQYF.

The chain links TRBV7-8 to TRBJ2-7; 9 bases line up with TRBD2. The CDR3 is 14 amino acids. V was pared by 5 bases and J by 9 bases, with 11 bases of the junction left unmatched. CDR1 is SGHVS and CDR2 is FQNEAQ in the germline V gene. Written as DNA, the CDR3 is TGTGCCAGCAGCGGGGGACTAGCTGGGAGGGTGCAGTACTTC. Its translation is CASSGGLAGRVQYF.

The chain recombines TRBV10-1 with TRBJ1-1; 8 bases are a match to TRBD1. V was pared by 7 bases and J by 1 base, with 8 bases of the junction left unmatched. This CDR3 has 15 amino acids. The germline gives CDR1 WNHNN, CDR2 SYGVQD (reference sequence). CDR3 sequence (DNA): TGCGCCAGCAAAGCAGGGGGCCCGGCGAACACTGAAGCTTTCTTT. This codes for CASKAGGPANTEAFF.

This clonotype came up a few times. The rearrangement links TRBV5-1 to TRBJ2-1; D ambiguous. CDR3 length: 14 amino acids. The germline gives CDR1 SGHRS, CDR2 YFSETQ. V gave up 0 bases and J gave up 7 bases, with 11 bases separating them. CDR3 protein: CASSLVTTWNEQFF. The CDR3 nucleotides read TGCGCCAGCAGCTTGGTGACGACCTGGAATGAGCAGTTCTTC.

The chain is built from TRBV12-3 or TRBV12-4 and TRBJ2-7; weak D call: TRBD2 (6 bases). V shed 4 bases and J shed 0 bases, with 16 bases lying between them. There are 16 residues in the CDR3. Here the CDR3 reads CASSSTLADSSYEQYF. The CDR3 coding sequence is TGTGCCAGCAGTTCTACCTTAGCGGATAGCTCCTACGAGCAGTACTTC.

V gene TRBV19 combines with J gene TRBJ2-7, with D uncertain. Trimming removed 5 bases at V and 7 bases at J, with 12 bases between. CDR1 is LNHDA, CDR2 SQIVND, per germline (reference sequence). CDR3 length equals 12 residues. CDR3 DNA: TGTGCCAGTAGTCTTCCCCCCGGGGAGCAGTACTTC. As protein: CASSLPPGEQYF.

This clonotype was counted between two and nine times. The rearrangement links TRBV5-1 to TRBJ2-3; 8 bases line up with TRBD2. Germline-derived CDR1 and CDR2 are SGHRS and YFSETQ. V lost 2 bases and J lost 0; bases outside the gene matches: 11. This CDR3 has 18 amino acids. CDR3 region: CASSFIAGGPLSTDTQYF. CDR3 in DNA: TGCGCCAGCAGCTTTATCGCGGGAGGACCCCTTAGCACAGATACGCAGTATTTT.

This chain uses TRBV27 with TRBJ2-1; D assignment may be TRBD1 or TRBD2 (5 bases each). The CDR3 spans 15 residues. Germline CDR1 reads MNHEY; CDR2 reads SMNVEV (reference sequence). Trimming shortened V by 6 bases and J by 4 bases, and 16 bases separated the two germline ends. The CDR3 bases are TGTGCCAGCAGCATGGGGGTCTCGGGATACAATGAGCAGTTCTTC. It specifies CASSMGVSGYNEQFF.

In its sample, this clonotype was seen a few times. The V call is TRBV5-1, the J call TRBJ2-3; 9 nucleotides match TRBD2. The CDR3 length is 13 residues. With V trimmed by 0 bases and J by 11 bases, 4 bases remained unmatched. The germline V gene has CDR1 SGHRS and CDR2 YFSETQ. CDR3 bases: TGCGCCAGCAGCTTGGACGGGACTAGCCGGCAGTATTTT. It yields the protein CASSLDGTSRQYF. The full variable domain, in which reference TRBV5-1 and TRBJ2-3 provide the parts outside the CDR3, is KAGVTQTPRYLIKTRGQQVTLSCSPISGHRSVSWYQQTPGQGLQFLFEYFSETQRNKGNFPGRFSGRQFSNSRSEMNVSTLELGDSALYLCASSLDGTSRQYFGPGTRLTVL.

This clonotype was seen only a few times. This rearrangement joins TRBV12-3 or TRBV12-4 to TRBJ2-4; D is ambiguous. The CDR3 has 13 residues. V was trimmed by 3 bases and J by 5 bases, leaving 8 bases between them. The CDR3 sequence: CASSFRLENIQYF. In DNA form, the CDR3 reads TGTGCCAGCAGTTTCCGGTTGGAAAACATTCAGTACTTC.

This clonotype was counted a few times. This chain uses TRBV5-1 with TRBJ2-7; 9 bases align to TRBD1. Trimming took 4 bases from V and 2 from J; bases not matched to a gene: 7. The CDR3 has 15 amino acids. The germline V gene has CDR1 SGHRS and CDR2 YFSETQ. The CDR3 loop reads CASSSRQGGAYEQYF. The CDR3 DNA sequence: TGCGCCAGCAGCAGCCGACAGGGGGGTGCCTACGAGCAGTACTTC.

This clonotype was seen more than once but under ten times. The chain carries TRBV5-6 and TRBJ2-7; 8 bases align to TRBD2. CDR1 is SGHDT, CDR2 YYEEEE, per germline. With V trimmed by 0 bases and J by 6 bases, 8 bases remained unmatched. The CDR3 is 15 amino acids. The CDR3 sequence: CASSLAPRLAGEQYF. The CDR3 region has the DNA TGTGCCAGCAGCTTGGCCCCGCGGCTAGCGGGCGAGCAGTACTTC.

This clonotype was counted a few times. This sequence joins TRBV11-1 and TRBJ2-3; 12 nucleotides agree with TRBD2. This CDR3 comprises 18 residues. Germline V gene data show CDR1 as SGHAT and CDR2 as FQDESV (reference sequence). Germline trimming cut 6 bases from V and 6 bases from J; bases unmatched to any gene: 16. The CDR3 bases are TGTGCCAGCAGTCTTAACGGACTAGCGGGAAGAGCTTTCGATACGCAGTATTTT. Encoded protein: CASSLNGLAGRAFDTQYF.

The rearrangement links TRBV10-2 to TRBJ2-7; 7 positions agree with TRBD1. V lost 9 bases, J lost 3 bases, and 11 bases stayed unmatched. CDR3 size: 14 residues. Germline CDR1 WSHSY, CDR2 SAAADI. The CDR3 spells CASETGRGVYEQYF. CDR3 nucleotides: TGCGCCAGTGAGACAGGGAGAGGGGTCTACGAGCAGTACTTC.

The rearrangement links TRBV27 to TRBJ2-7, with TRBD2 identical over 7 bases. This CDR3 is 14 amino acids long. V was pared by 2 bases and J by 3 bases, with 4 bases of the junction left unmatched. Germline lookup yields CDR1 MNHEY and CDR2 SMNVEV (reference sequence). The CDR3 DNA reads as TGTGCCAGCAGTTTAGGAGGGACTAACTACGAGCAGTACTTC. Translation: CASSLGGTNYEQYF.